The 9 T cell receptor beta chains listed next were all sequenced from one sample in a study of shared clonotypes between healthy human individuals. Clones were read by immunoSEQ multiplex PCR, and TCRdb kept only the in-frame ones, dropping some. The repertoire includes just over 2,000,000 clones, 95% of them detected once, and 0.13% sits in the top ten. Material for sequencing was naive CD4+ T cells sorted from blood. The subset was: CD45RA+ positively selected. The receptor source for this set is a man between 18 and 35 years old in good health.

The rearrangement joins TRBV19 to TRBJ2-7, with a tentative D call TRBD2 (6 bases). V gave up 5 bases and J gave up 5 bases, with 16 bases separating them. CDR3 length: 14 residues. Germline V gives CDR1 LNHDA, CDR2 SQIVND (reference sequence). CDR3 nucleotide sequence: TGTGCCAGTAGTGACGGGGGTACTCCCAACGAGCAGTACTTC. Translation gives CASSDGGTPNEQYF.

The rearrangement uses TRBV10-3 and TRBJ2-7, with 8 bases identical to TRBD2. The CDR3 is 13 residues long. Germline trimming cut 7 bases from V and 0 bases from J; bases unmatched to any gene: 2. Germline V lookup: CDR1 ENHRY, CDR2 SYGVKD. Written as DNA, the CDR3 is TGTGCCATCACAGCGGGGGACTCCTACGAGCAGTACTTC. Its translation is CAITAGDSYEQYF.

The chain uses TRBV18 and TRBJ1-2; possible D gene TRBD1, 5 bases. V was shortened by 4 bases and J by 2 bases, with 14 bases between the two germline ends. The CDR3 is 15 residues long. Germline CDR1 and CDR2: KGHSH and LQKENI. The CDR3 loop reads CASSLTRDENYGYTF. The CDR3 DNA follows: TGTGCCAGCTCACTAACTCGGGACGAAAACTATGGCTACACCTTC.

The chain couples TRBV30 to TRBJ2-3; 15 nucleotides match TRBD2. CDR1 GTSNPN and CDR2 SVGIG come from the germline V gene (reference sequence). J lost 9 bases, V lost 1 base, and 14 bases had no gene match. The CDR3 consists of 18 residues. CDR3 coding DNA: TGTGCCTGGAGTGGGGAGAGGACTAGCGGGAGGGGGTTCGGCACGCAGTATTTT. Encoded protein: CAWSGERTSGRGFGTQYF.

This chain links TRBV12-5 with TRBJ2-5; perhaps TRBD2 as D (5 bases). This CDR3 has 15 residues. Germline V CDR1 and CDR2: LGHNT, FRNRAP. Trimming shortened V by 2 bases and J by 5 bases, and 15 bases separated the two germline ends. Here the CDR3 reads CASGLSPPPGETQYF. CDR3 coding DNA: TGTGCTAGTGGTTTGTCACCCCCCCCGGGGGAGACCCAGTACTTC. Looking up the rest from reference TRBV12-5 and TRBJ2-5 gives the full variable domain: DARVTQTPRHKVTEMGQEVTMRCQPILGHNTVFWYRQTMMQGLELLAYFRNRAPLDDSGMPKDRFSAEMPDATLATLKIQPSEPRDSAVYFCASGLSPPPGETQYFGPGTRLLVL.

The V gene is TRBV7-2, the J gene TRBJ2-7; 8 bases line up with TRBD1. V trimming: 1 base; J trimming: 6 bases; junction bases outside the gene matches: 2. CDR3 length: 13 residues. The germline V gene has CDR1 SGHTA and CDR2 FQGNSA. DNA of the CDR3: TGTGCCAGCAGCTTAGACAGGGGGGTCGAGCAGTACTTC. This gives the protein CASSLDRGVEQYF.

This clone was detected only once. This chain joins TRBV4-3 and TRBJ2-3; 9 bases are shared with TRBD1. The CDR3 has 13 residues. Germline V CDR1 and CDR2: LGHNA, YSLEER. V was pared by 3 bases and J by 12 bases, with 7 bases of the junction left unmatched. DNA of the CDR3: TGCGCCAGCAGCCAGGTCCCGGGACAGGGCCAGTATTTT. Translation: CASSQVPGQGQYF.

The chain couples TRBV28 to TRBJ2-7, with D possibly matching TRBD1 (5 bases). Per germline, CDR1 MDHEN and CDR2 SYDVKM. V lost 7 bases to trimming and J lost 3 bases, with 10 bases between them. This CDR3 is 12 amino acids long. In DNA form, the CDR3 reads TGTGCCAGCACCAGGGTGGGCTACGAGCAGTACTTC. This translates into CASTRVGYEQYF. Drawing the rest from reference TRBV28 and TRBJ2-7, the complete variable domain is DVKVTQSSRYLVKRTGEKVFLECVQDMDHENMFWYRQDPGLGLRLIYFSYDVKMKEKGDIPEGYSVSREKKERFSLILESASTNQTSMYLCASTRVGYEQYFGPGTRLTVT.

The chain recombines TRBV5-1 with TRBJ1-3; the D gene is possibly TRBD1 (5 bases). The germline V gene encodes CDR1 SGHRS and CDR2 YFSETQ. Trimming pared 0 bases from V and 2 bases from J, leaving 12 bases between. The CDR3 is made up of 16 amino acids. This CDR3 is CASSLASGGTGNTIYF. As DNA, the CDR3 is TGCGCCAGCAGCTTGGCCAGCGGGGGGACTGGAAACACCATATATTTT.